These 8 T cell receptor beta chains share one sample of origin, sequenced in a study of CD8+ T cells in alopecia areata. Following extraction, RNA underwent reverse transcription to cDNA, which served as the sequencing template. Only in-frame clones appear in the TCRdb table, and some are missing; sequencing was by immunoSEQ multiplex PCR. The sample records over 150,000 clones, about 55% being singletons. The treatment is: oral pan-JAK inhibitor, 5-10 mg twice daily. The material sequenced was CD8+ T cells sorted from blood, taken at week 24, from a patient treated with tofacitinib. Source of these receptors: a human donor with alopecia areata.

There are a few counts of this clone. This rearrangement joins TRBV29-1 to TRBJ2-1; D is perhaps TRBD2 (6 bases). Trimming stripped 3 bases from V and 9 bases from J, with 18 bases between. Germline V gene data show CDR1 as SQVTM and CDR2 as ANQGSEA. This CDR3 has 14 amino acids. The CDR3 loop reads CSVEGGMAQGEQFF. CDR3 nucleotide sequence: TGCAGCGTTGAGGGAGGTATGGCCCAGGGTGAGCAGTTCTTC.

This clone was seen just once. The chain has TRBV5-1 and TRBJ1-2, with 8 bases aligning to TRBD1. J gave up 6 bases and V 4 bases, and 8 bases lay outside the gene matches. The CDR3 has 14 residues. Germline values: CDR1 SGHRS, CDR2 YFSETQ. The DNA of the CDR3 is TGCGCCAGCAGCACGGACAGGGCAAGGGATGGCTACACCTTC. This codes for CASSTDRARDGYTF.

The J gene is TRBJ2-7, the V gene TRBV7-9, with TRBD1 matching 9 bases. V lost 1 base, J lost 2 bases, and 6 bases stayed unmatched. Per the germline V gene, CDR1 is SEHNR and CDR2 is FQNEAQ (reference sequence). The CDR3 runs to 16 residues. CDR3 DNA sequence: TGTGCCAGCAGCTTAGGCATCGGGACAGGGACCTACGAGCAGTACTTC. Protein: CASSLGIGTGTYEQYF.

This clone has only a few counts. This rearrangement joins TRBV7-9 to TRBJ1-2, with a possible D match to TRBD1 (5 bases). Germline-derived CDR1 and CDR2 are SEHNR and FQNEAQ (reference sequence). CDR3 length equals 15 residues. V dropped 1 base and J dropped 4 bases, with 13 bases sitting between them. Here the CDR3 reads CASSLEAPGGYGYTF. The DNA of the CDR3 is TGTGCCAGCAGCTTAGAGGCTCCCGGGGGCTATGGCTACACCTTC.

This clone was recorded a few times. This sequence joins TRBV27 and TRBJ1-1; TRBD1 matches 8 bases. The V gene's germline CDR1 is MNHEY and CDR2 SMNVEV (reference sequence). V shed 5 bases, J shed 4 bases, and the junction held 6 bases outside the gene matches. CDR3 length: 14 amino acids. The CDR3 sequence: CASSPGQASTEAFF. CDR3 sequence (DNA): TGTGCCAGCAGTCCGGGACAGGCCTCCACTGAAGCTTTCTTT.

This clone occurred a few times. The chain has TRBV7-3 and TRBJ2-7; D remains ambiguous. There are 14 residues in the CDR3. The germline V gene encodes CDR1 SGHTA and CDR2 FQGTGA. V lost 6 bases to trimming and J lost 0 bases, with 12 bases between them. CDR3 DNA sequence: TGTGCCAGCAGGACTCGCGGAACCTCCTACGAGCAGTACTTC. Amino acids: CASRTRGTSYEQYF.

The J gene is TRBJ2-7, the V gene TRBV4-1; D perhaps matches TRBD1 (6 bases). Germline V gene sequence: CDR1 MGHRA, CDR2 YSYEKL. V was shortened by 6 bases and J by 0 bases, with 12 bases between the two germline ends. CDR3 size: 14 residues. The CDR3 region is CASSRQVSSYEQYF. The DNA for the CDR3 is TGCGCCAGCAGTCGACAGGTTAGCTCCTACGAGCAGTACTTC.

The V gene is TRBV15, the J gene TRBJ2-3; no clear D. Germline CDR1 LNHNV, CDR2 YYDKDF (reference sequence). This CDR3 comprises 13 residues. V dropped 5 bases and J dropped 6 bases, with 12 bases sitting between them. Here the CDR3 reads CATSGLREDTQYF. CDR3 in DNA: TGTGCCACCAGCGGCCTTCGAGAGGATACGCAGTATTTT. The complete variable domain, with remaining parts taken from reference TRBV15 and TRBJ2-3, reads DAMVIQNPRYQVTQFGKPVTLSCSQTLNHNVMYWYQQKSSQAPKLLFHYYDKDFNNEADTPDNFQSRRPNTSFCFLDIRSPGLGDTAMYLCATSGLREDTQYFGPGTRLTVL.